Listed below are T cell receptor beta chains from one sample, sequenced in a study of early T cells in non-severe SARS-CoV-2 infection. TCRdb itself ran the 5' RACE reads through MiXCR, one entry per CDR3 protein. The profile shows under 20,000 distinct CDR3 sequences, approximately 4% of them singletons. Sequenced: whole blood. These receptors were obtained from an adult who was a healthcare worker with PCR-confirmed SARS-CoV-2 infection or an uninfected control (not recorded which). Each CDR3 is given with its conserved first and last residue. Fields, in order: J gene, clone size, V gene, D gene, CDR3 protein, CDR3 DNA. A D gene is named only where the DNA matches it firmly. Clone size, where shown, is once, few, many, or a class for clones that have expanded.

TRBJ1-5	many	TRBV6-5	-	CASRRDIDQPQHF	TGTGCCAGCAGACGGGACATTGATCAGCCCCAGCATTTT
TRBJ2-5	many	TRBV2	-	CASSARLVRETQYF	TGTGCCAGCAGCGCTAGACTGGTCCGGGAGACCCAGTACTTC
TRBJ1-5	many	TRBV6-2/TRBV6-3	TRBD1	CASSYRDRSVQPQHF	TGTGCCAGCAGTTACCGGGACAGGTCCGTTCAGCCCCAGCATTTT
TRBJ1-2	medium-sized	TRBV6-1	-	CASSERGDSGYTF	TGTGCCAGCAGTGAACGCGGGGATAGCGGCTACACCTTC
TRBJ1-6	many	TRBV12-3/TRBV12-4	TRBD1	CASSMDRDSPLHF	TGTGCCAGCAGTATGGACAGGGATTCACCCCTCCACTTT
TRBJ2-3	many	TRBV27	-	CASSDGRGSDTQYF	TGTGCCAGCAGTGATGGAAGAGGTTCAGATACGCAGTATTTT
TRBJ1-1	many	TRBV29-1	-	CSVGNRQNTEAFF	TGCAGCGTTGGAAACAGGCAGAACACTGAAGCTTTCTTT
TRBJ2-5	many	TRBV12-3/TRBV12-4	-	CASAVGYKETQYF	TGTGCCAGTGCGGTTGGCTACAAAGAGACCCAGTACTTC
TRBJ2-1	many	TRBV7-3	-	CASSFQGNEQFF	TGTGCCAGCAGCTTTCAAGGGAATGAGCAGTTCTTC
TRBJ2-3	-	TRBV20-1	TRBD1	CSARAEGARADTQYF	TGCAGTGCTAGAGCTGAGGGGGCGCGCGCAGATACGCAGTATTTT
TRBJ1-5	medium-sized	TRBV19	-	CASSMVTLLHQPQHF	TGTGCCAGTAGTATGGTAACTCTTCTTCATCAGCCCCAGCATTTT
TRBJ2-3	-	TRBV4-3	-	CASSQEWTDTQYF	TGCGCCAGCAGCCAAGAATGGACGGATACGCAGTATTTT
TRBJ1-2	few	TRBV4-1	TRBD1	CASSQAGTGGKNYGYTF	TGCGCCAGCAGCCAAGCCGGGACAGGGGGAAAGAACTATGGCTACACCTTC
TRBJ1-2	many	TRBV19	-	CASSIRGAIYGYTF	TGTGCCAGTAGTATCCGGGGGGCGATCTATGGCTACACCTTC
TRBJ2-4	many	TRBV6-1	-	CASSDSGTNIQYF	TGTGCCAGCAGTGATTCGGGGACAAACATTCAGTACTTC
TRBJ1-1	many	TRBV6-2/TRBV6-3	-	CASSEYRDTEAFF	TGTGCCAGCAGTGAATACAGGGACACTGAAGCTTTCTTT